The 11 T cell receptor beta chains given below trace back to one sample, sequenced in a study of blood T cell repertoires in COVID-19. Generated by immunoSEQ multiplex PCR, the TCRdb table keeps only in-frame clones and is missing some. The sample has 200,000 to 300,000 clones, roughly 86% seen once. Sequencing was done on a sample of peripheral blood. The origin of the receptors is a man aged 50 to 59 with acute or convalescent COVID-19.

This chain joins TRBV6-6 and TRBJ1-5; 7 nucleotides align to TRBD1. The ends lost 6 bases at V and 4 bases at J; junction bases unmatched: 6. CDR1 is MNHNY and CDR2 is SVGAGI in the germline V gene (reference sequence). This CDR3 spans 14 amino acids. The CDR3 loop reads CASSNDRDNQPQHF. The CDR3 DNA sequence: TGTGCCAGCAGCAACGACAGGGATAATCAGCCCCAGCATTTT.

The genes are TRBV12-3 or TRBV12-4 and TRBJ2-1, with D unclear. Deletions cut 3 bases from V and 8 bases from J, with 8 bases between. The CDR3 loop spans 12 amino acids. The CDR3 sequence: CASSLFSYEQFF. For the CDR3, the DNA is TGTGCCAGCAGTTTGTTTAGTTATGAGCAGTTCTTC.

This clone was detected only a few times. The chain has TRBV11-2 and TRBJ1-1, with 7 bases identical to TRBD1. With V trimmed by 1 base and J by 7 bases, 3 bases remained unmatched. Per germline, CDR1 SGHAT and CDR2 FQNNGV. The CDR3 length is 13 residues. The CDR3 DNA follows: TGTGCCAGCAGCTTAGGGAGGGACAGTGAAGCTTTCTTT. Residues: CASSLGRDSEAFF.

The chain uses TRBV28 and TRBJ2-1; 9 positions agree with TRBD2. Germline CDR1 reads MDHEN; CDR2 reads SYDVKM. This CDR3 contains 16 residues. V was pared by 5 bases and J by 11 bases, with 16 bases of the junction left unmatched. The CDR3 sequence: CASSVPGTYGLAKQFF. The CDR3 bases are TGTGCCAGCAGTGTCCCCGGGACATACGGACTAGCGAAGCAGTTCTTC.

The chain links TRBV2 to TRBJ1-5; 7 bases map to TRBD1. The CDR3 totals 14 residues. The junction had 9 bases not matched to a gene; V was cut back by 6 bases and J by 7 bases. The germline CDR1 and CDR2 sequences are SNHLY and FYNNEI. CDR3 DNA sequence: TGTGCCAGCAGCGAGGGGGCACCCAGGCAGCCCCAGCATTTT. Translated, it gives CASSEGAPRQPQHF.

The rearrangement links TRBV6-1 to TRBJ2-7; 12 nucleotides align to TRBD2. The J segment lost 5 bases and the V segment lost 4 bases, leaving 9 bases of the junction unmatched. The CDR3 covers 16 residues. The germline V gene encodes CDR1 MNHNS and CDR2 SASEGT. The DNA of the CDR3 is TGTGCCAGCAGTGGATGGACTAGCGGGATCGGCAACGAGCAGTACTTC. Encoded protein: CASSGWTSGIGNEQYF.

CDR3 amino acids: CASSAGGGLSRGYTF. As DNA, the CDR3 is TGTGCCAGCTCGGCCGGCGGGGGGCTAAGCCGCGGCTACACCTTC. The chain couples TRBV6-5 to TRBJ1-2, with D perhaps matching TRBD1 (6 bases). The CDR3 sequence is 15 residues long. The V and J ends lost 8 bases and 8 bases respectively, with 24 bases between them. Germline CDR1 is MNHEY and CDR2 is SVGAGI.

Regarding this clone: It is unclear where the CDR3 begins or ends on the DNA, so no DNA is shown, and the CDR3 is as TCRdb lists it. This chain uses TRBV18 with TRBJ2-2; the D segment call TRBD1 is taken from the table without a DNA check. CDR1 and CDR2 from the germline V gene are KGHSH and LQKENI. The CDR3 is 15 amino acids long, termini counted. CDR3 amino acids: CASSPGHRRAGELFF.

V gene TRBV6-6 combines with J gene TRBJ1-6; no definite D call. The CDR3 sequence is 14 residues long. In germline, CDR1 is MNHNY, CDR2 SVGAGI (reference sequence). Trimming pared 2 bases from V and 8 bases from J, leaving 10 bases between. CDR3 region: CASSYTVTDSPLHF. DNA for the CDR3: TGTGCCAGCAGTTACACAGTGACCGATTCACCCCTCCACTTT.

This clone was seen a few times. The chain recombines TRBV6-5 with TRBJ2-7; TRBD2 matches 7 bases. This CDR3 comprises 15 residues. Trimming at V came to 6 bases and at J to 6 bases, leaving 14 bases not matched to a gene. Germline lookup yields CDR1 MNHEY and CDR2 SVGAGI. Written as DNA, the CDR3 is TGTGCCAGCAGCCCACGGTGGGCGGGAGTTCGCGAGCAGTACTTC. Protein: CASSPRWAGVREQYF.

This chain joins TRBV2 and TRBJ1-5; no firm D call. This CDR3 spans 16 amino acids. V lost 6 bases and J lost 3, with 18 bases in between. Germline CDR1 and CDR2: SNHLY and FYNNEI. The CDR3 here is CASRIDLEAFNQPQHF. The CDR3 DNA reads TGTGCCAGCAGAATCGATTTGGAGGCTTTCAATCAGCCCCAGCATTTT.